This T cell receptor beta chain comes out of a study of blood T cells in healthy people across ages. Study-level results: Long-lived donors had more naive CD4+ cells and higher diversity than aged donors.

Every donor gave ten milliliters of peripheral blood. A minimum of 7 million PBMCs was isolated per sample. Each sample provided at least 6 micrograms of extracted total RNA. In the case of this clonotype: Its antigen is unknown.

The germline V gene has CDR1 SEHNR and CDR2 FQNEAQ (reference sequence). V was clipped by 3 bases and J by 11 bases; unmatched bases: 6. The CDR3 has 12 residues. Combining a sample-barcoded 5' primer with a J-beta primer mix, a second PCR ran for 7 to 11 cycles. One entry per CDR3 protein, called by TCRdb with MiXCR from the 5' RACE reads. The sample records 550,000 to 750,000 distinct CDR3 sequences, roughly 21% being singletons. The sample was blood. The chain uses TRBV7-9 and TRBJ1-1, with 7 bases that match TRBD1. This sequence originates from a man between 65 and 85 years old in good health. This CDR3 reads CASSFKTGRAFF. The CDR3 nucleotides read TGTGCCAGCAGCTTTAAGACAGGGAGGGCTTTCTTT.